The source of this T cell receptor beta chain is a study of T cell changes during pregnancy in multiple sclerosis. CDR1 MNHNS and CDR2 SASEGT come from the germline V gene. This CDR3 spans 17 amino acids. V was pared by 4 bases and J by 5 bases, with 21 bases between. Repertoires were generated with immunoSEQ multiplex PCR, while TCRdb's copy carries only in-frame clones and drops some. The sample consists of 75,000 to 95,000 clones, around 89% of them appearing once. The genes are TRBV6-1 and TRBJ1-5; unclear D gene. The specimen was peripheral blood, collected in the first trimester of pregnancy. This TCR derives from a female donor in good health, enrolled as a control in a pregnancy study. CDR3 loop: CASSAPVGRGIDQPQHF. CDR3 nucleotide sequence: TGTGCCAGCAGTGCCCCTGTGGGGAGAGGGATAGATCAGCCCCAGCATTTT.